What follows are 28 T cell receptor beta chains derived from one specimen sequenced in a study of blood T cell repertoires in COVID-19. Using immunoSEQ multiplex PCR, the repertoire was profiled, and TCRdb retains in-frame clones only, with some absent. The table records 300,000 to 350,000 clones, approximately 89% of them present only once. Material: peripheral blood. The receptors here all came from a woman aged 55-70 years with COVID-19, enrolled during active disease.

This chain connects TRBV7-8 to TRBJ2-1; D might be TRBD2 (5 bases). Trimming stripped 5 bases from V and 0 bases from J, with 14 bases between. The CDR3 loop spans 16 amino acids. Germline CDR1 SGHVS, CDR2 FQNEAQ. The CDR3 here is CASSHLGVSSYNEQFF. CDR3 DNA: TGTGCCAGCAGCCACCTCGGGGTAAGCTCCTACAATGAGCAGTTCTTC.

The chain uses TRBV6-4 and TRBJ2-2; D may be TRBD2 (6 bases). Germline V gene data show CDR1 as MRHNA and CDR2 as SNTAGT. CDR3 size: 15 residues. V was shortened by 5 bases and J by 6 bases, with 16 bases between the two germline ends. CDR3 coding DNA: TGTGCCAGCAGTTCTCAGGGAGGCCTGGCCGGGGAGCTGTTTTTT. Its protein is CASSSQGGLAGELFF.

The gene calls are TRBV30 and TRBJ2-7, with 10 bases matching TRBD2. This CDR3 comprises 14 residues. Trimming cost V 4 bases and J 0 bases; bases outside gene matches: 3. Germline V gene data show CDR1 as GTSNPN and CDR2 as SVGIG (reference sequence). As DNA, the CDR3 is TGTGCCTGGATACTAGCGGGGAACTCCTACGAGCAGTACTTC. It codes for CAWILAGNSYEQYF.

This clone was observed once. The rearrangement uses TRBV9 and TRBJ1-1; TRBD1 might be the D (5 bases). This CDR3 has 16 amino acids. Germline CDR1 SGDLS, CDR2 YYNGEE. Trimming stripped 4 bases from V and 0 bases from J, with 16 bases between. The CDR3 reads CASSPAPSTVNTEAFF. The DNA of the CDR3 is TGTGCCAGCAGCCCTGCCCCTTCGACAGTGAACACTGAAGCTTTCTTT. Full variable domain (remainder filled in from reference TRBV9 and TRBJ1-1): DSGVTQTPKHLITATGQRVTLRCSPRSGDLSVYWYQQSLDQGLQFLIQYYNGEERAKGNILERFSAQQFPDLHSELNLSSLELGDSALYFCASSPAPSTVNTEAFFGQGTRLTVV.

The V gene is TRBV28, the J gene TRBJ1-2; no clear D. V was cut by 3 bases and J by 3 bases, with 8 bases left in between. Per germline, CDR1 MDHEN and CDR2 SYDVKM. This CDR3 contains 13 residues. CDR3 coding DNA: TGTGCCAGCAGTTTCCGGGAATACTATGGCTACACCTTC. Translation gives CASSFREYYGYTF.

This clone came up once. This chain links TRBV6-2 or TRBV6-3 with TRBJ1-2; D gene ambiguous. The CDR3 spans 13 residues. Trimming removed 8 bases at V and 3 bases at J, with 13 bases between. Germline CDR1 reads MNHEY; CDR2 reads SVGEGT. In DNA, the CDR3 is TGTGCCAGCGGCCGACACGGGGACTATGGCTACACCTTC. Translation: CASGRHGDYGYTF.

The chain's CDR3 is CASSLARWGENIQYF. The DNA for the CDR3 is TGTGCCAGCAGCTTAGCGAGGTGGGGGGAAAACATTCAGTACTTC. The chain couples TRBV7-2 to TRBJ2-4, with D possibly being TRBD2 (6 bases). V gave up 0 bases and J gave up 5 bases, with 11 bases separating them. Germline V gives CDR1 SGHTA, CDR2 FQGNSA. The CDR3 totals 15 residues. Together with reference TRBV7-2 and TRBJ2-4, the CDR3 gives the full variable domain: GAGVSQSPSNKVTEKGKDVELRCDPISGHTALYWYRQSLGQGLEFLIYFQGNSAPDKSGLPSDRFSAERTGGSVSTLTIQRTQQEDSAVYLCASSLARWGENIQYFGAGTRLSVL.

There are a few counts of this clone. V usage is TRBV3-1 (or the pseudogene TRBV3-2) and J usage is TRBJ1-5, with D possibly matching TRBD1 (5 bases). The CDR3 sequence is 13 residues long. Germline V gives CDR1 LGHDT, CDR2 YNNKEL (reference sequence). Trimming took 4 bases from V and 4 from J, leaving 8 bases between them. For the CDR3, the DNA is TGTGCCAGCAGCCCCCGACAGAATCAGCCCCAGCATTTT. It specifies CASSPRQNQPQHF.

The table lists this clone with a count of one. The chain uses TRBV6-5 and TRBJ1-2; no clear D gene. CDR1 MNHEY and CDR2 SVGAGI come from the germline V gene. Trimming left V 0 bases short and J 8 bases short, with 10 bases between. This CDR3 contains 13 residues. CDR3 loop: CASSYSEGLGYTF. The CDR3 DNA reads TGTGCCAGCAGTTACTCGGAGGGTCTGGGCTACACCTTC.

The CDR3 nucleotides are TGTGCCAGCAGTGAGGGACAGGGGCGGTTGGGCTACACCTTC. This encodes CASSEGQGRLGYTF. V and J are TRBV28 and TRBJ1-2; TRBD1 agrees at 10 bases. Germline loops: CDR1 MDHEN, CDR2 SYDVKM. The junction had 8 bases not matched to a gene; V was cut back by 5 bases and J by 8 bases. This CDR3 region has 14 residues.

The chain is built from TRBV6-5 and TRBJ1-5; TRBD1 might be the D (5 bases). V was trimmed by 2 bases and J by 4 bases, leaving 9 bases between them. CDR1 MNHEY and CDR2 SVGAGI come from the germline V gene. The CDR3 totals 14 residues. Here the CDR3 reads CASSYREGNQPQHF. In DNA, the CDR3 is TGTGCCAGCAGTTACCGGGAGGGGAATCAGCCCCAGCATTTT.

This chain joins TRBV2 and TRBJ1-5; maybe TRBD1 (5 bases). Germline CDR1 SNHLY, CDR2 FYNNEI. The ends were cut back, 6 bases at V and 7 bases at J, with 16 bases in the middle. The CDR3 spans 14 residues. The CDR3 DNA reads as TGTGCCAGCAGCGACAGACAGCCTCCCCAGCCCCAGCATTTT. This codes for CASSDRQPPQPQHF.

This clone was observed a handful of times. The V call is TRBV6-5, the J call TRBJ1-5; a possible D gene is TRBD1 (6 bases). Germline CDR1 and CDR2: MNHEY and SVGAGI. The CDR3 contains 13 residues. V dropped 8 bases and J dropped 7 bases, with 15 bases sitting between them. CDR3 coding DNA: TGTGCCAGCTCTCTGGGGGCTCTACAGCCCCAGCATTTT. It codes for CASSLGALQPQHF.

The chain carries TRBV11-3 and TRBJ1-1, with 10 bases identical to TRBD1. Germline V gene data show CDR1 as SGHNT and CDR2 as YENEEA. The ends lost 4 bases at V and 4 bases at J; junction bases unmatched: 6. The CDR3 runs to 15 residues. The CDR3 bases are TGTGCCAGCAGCTCCGGGACAGGGGATGGCACTGAAGCTTTCTTT. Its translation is CASSSGTGDGTEAFF. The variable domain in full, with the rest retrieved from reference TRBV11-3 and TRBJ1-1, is EAGVVQSPRYKIIEKKQPVAFWCNPISGHNTLYWYLQNLGQGPELLIRYENEEAVDDSQLPKDRFSAERLKGVDSTLKIQPAELGDSAVYLCASSSGTGDGTEAFFGQGTRLTVV.

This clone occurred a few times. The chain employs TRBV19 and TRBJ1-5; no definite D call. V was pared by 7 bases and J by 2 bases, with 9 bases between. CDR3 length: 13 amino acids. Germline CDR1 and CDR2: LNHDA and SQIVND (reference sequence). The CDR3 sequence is CASTPSGNQPQHF. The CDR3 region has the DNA TGTGCCAGTACCCCGTCGGGCAATCAGCCCCAGCATTTT.

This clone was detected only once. The CDR3 spells CASIYGQMNTEAFF. CDR3 DNA: TGTGCCAGCATTTATGGACAGATGAACACTGAAGCTTTCTTT. V gene TRBV2 combines with J gene TRBJ1-1; D is perhaps TRBD1 (6 bases). V was trimmed by 7 bases and J by 0 bases, leaving 12 bases between them. Germline lookup yields CDR1 SNHLY and CDR2 FYNNEI. This CDR3 is built from 14 residues. The full variable domain, in which reference TRBV2 and TRBJ1-1 provide the parts outside the CDR3, is EPEVTQTPSHQVTQMGQEVILRCVPISNHLYFYWYRQILGQKVEFLVSFYNNEISEKSEIFDDQFSVERPDGSNFTLKIRSTKLEDSAMYFCASIYGQMNTEAFFGQGTRLTVV.

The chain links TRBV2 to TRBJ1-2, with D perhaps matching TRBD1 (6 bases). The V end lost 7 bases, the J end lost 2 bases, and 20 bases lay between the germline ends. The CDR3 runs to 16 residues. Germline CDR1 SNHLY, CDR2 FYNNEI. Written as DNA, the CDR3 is TGTGCCAGCACTCTTCTCGCAGGGGCCAAAAACTATGGCTACACCTTC. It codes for CASTLLAGAKNYGYTF.

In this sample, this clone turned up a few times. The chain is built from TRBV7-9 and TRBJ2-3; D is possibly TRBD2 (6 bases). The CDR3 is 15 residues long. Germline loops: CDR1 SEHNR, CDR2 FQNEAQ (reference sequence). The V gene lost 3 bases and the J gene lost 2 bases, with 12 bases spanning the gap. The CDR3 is CASSFGTRDTDTQYF. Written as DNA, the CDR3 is TGTGCCAGCAGCTTTGGGACTCGAGACACAGATACGCAGTATTTT.

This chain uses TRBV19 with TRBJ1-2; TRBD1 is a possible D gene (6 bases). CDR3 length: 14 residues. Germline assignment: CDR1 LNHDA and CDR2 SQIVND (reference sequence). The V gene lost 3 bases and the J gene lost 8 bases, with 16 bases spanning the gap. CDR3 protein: CASSITGRVAGYTF. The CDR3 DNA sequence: TGTGCCAGTAGTATTACAGGGAGAGTTGCGGGCTACACCTTC. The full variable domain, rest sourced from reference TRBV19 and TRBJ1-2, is DGGITQSPKYLFRKEGQNVTLSCEQNLNHDAMYWYRQDPGQGLRLIYYSQIVNDFQKGDIAEGYSVSREKKESFPLTVTSAQKNPTAFYLCASSITGRVAGYTFGSGTRLTVV.

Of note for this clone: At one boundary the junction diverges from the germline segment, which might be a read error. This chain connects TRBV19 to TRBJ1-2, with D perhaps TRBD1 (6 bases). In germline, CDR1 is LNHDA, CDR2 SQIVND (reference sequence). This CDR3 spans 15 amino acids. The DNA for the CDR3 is TGTGCCAGTAGCCTCACGTGGACAGCTAAATATGGCTACACCTTC. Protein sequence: CASSLTWTAKYGYTF.

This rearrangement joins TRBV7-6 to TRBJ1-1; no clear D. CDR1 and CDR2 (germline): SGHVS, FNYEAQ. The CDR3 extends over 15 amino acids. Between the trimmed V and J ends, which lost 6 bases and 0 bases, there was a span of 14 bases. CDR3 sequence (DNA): TGTGCCAGCAGGGCGGGGTCGCACCTGAACACTGAAGCTTTCTTT. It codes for CASRAGSHLNTEAFF.

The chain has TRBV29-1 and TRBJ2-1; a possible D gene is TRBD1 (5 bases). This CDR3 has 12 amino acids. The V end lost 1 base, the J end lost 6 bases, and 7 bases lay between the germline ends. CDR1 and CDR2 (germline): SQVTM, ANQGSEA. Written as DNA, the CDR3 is TGCAGCGTTGAAGGGGGCGGCAATGAGCAGTTCTTC. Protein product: CSVEGGGNEQFF.

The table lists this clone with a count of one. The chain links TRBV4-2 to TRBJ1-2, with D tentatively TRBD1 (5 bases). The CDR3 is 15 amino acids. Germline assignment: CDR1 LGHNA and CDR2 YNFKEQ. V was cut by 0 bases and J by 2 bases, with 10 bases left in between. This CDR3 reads CASSQDVYRNYGYTF. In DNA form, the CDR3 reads TGTGCCAGCAGCCAAGATGTCTACAGGAACTATGGCTACACCTTC.

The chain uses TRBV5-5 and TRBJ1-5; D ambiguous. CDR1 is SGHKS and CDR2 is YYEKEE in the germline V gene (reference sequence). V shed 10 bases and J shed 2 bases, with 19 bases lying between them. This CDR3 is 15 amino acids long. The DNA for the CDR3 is TGTGCCTCCGGACGGGGAGCAACGGGCAATCAGCCCCAGCATTTT. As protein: CASGRGATGNQPQHF.

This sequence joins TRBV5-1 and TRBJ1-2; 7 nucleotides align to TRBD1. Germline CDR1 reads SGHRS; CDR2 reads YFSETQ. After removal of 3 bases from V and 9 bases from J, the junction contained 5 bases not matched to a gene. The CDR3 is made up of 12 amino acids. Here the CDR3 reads CASSYDRDRYTF. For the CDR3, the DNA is TGCGCCAGCAGCTACGACAGGGATCGCTACACCTTC.

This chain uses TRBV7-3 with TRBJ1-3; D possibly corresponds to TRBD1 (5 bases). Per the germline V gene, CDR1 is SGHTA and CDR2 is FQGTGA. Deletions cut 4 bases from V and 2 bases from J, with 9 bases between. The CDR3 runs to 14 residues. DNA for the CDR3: TGTGCCAGCAGCTCCGGGACTCCTGGAAACACCATATATTTT. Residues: CASSSGTPGNTIYF.

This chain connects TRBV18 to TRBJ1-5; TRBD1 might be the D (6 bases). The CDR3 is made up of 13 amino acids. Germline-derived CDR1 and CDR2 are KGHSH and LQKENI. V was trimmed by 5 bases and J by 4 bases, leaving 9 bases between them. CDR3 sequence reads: CASSAQGNQPQHF. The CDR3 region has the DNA TGTGCCAGCTCAGCGCAGGGGAATCAGCCCCAGCATTTT.

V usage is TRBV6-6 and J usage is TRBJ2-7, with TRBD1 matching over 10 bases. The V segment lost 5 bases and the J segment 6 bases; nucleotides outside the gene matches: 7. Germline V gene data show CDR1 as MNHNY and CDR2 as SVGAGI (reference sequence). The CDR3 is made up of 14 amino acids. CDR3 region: CASSPGQGKREQYF. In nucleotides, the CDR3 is TGTGCCAGCAGTCCGGGACAGGGGAAACGCGAGCAGTACTTC.